The source of this T cell receptor beta chain is a study of T-cell reconstitution after alpha-beta-depleted transplantation in children. CDR1 and CDR2 from the germline V gene are MGHRA and YSYEKL. V was clipped by 0 bases and J by 6 bases; unmatched bases: 7. The CDR3 is 16 amino acids. Library preparation (for TCRbeta) was performed with unique molecular identifiers. Via MiXCR, TCRdb re-called the PCR reads, giving one row per CDR3 protein. This sample yields a few hundred thousand distinct CDR3 sequences, of which roughly 20% are seen a single time; about 3.8% belongs to the top ten. This clonotype was recorded a few times.

This TCR was recovered from a human donor who donated a stem cell graft to a child with acute myeloid leukemia. The starting material was PBMCs from the stem cell graft donor, obtained from the stem cell graft. The genes are TRBV4-1 and TRBJ2-7, with 11 bases aligning to TRBD2. CDR3 in DNA: TGCGCCAGCAGCCAAGATCCAAGTAGCGGGAGGGTCGAGCAGTACTTC. As protein: CASSQDPSSGRVEQYF.